Sequencing of this T cell receptor beta chain was carried out in a study of regulatory T cells in long-lasting Graves disease. Combining iRepertoire HTBI primers with Arm-PCR of CDR3 regions, the authors built TCR beta libraries. TCRdb reprocessed the multiplex PCR reads via MiXCR and lists one record per CDR3 protein. In the table there are 550,000 or so distinct CDR3 sequences, about 11% of which are singletons. The V end lost 3 bases, the J end lost 3 bases, and 11 bases lay between the germline ends. CDR3 length: 15 amino acids. In germline, CDR1 is LGHDT, CDR2 YNNKEL (reference sequence). This clonotype was counted at least ten times. Time point reported: newly diagnosed GD, antithyroid drugs for less than 3 months. Generation of the TCR library employed RNA extracted from PBMCs. The data were also submitted as part of a second study, on T cells in Graves' hyperthyroidism and ophthalmopathy. That publication notes: HTBI primers were used for first-round RT-PCR of the TCR CDR3.

The origin of this receptor is a woman aged 25 to 45 with Graves disease. The input for sequencing was peripheral blood mononuclear cells (PBMCs), taken at new diagnosis, from a patient treated with antithyroid drugs. The chain joins TRBV3-1 to TRBJ2-2; no firm D call. Here the CDR3 DNA reads TGTGCCAGCAGCCAGGGAATCATAGACACCGGGGAGCTGTTTTTT. Residues: CASSQGIIDTGELFF.